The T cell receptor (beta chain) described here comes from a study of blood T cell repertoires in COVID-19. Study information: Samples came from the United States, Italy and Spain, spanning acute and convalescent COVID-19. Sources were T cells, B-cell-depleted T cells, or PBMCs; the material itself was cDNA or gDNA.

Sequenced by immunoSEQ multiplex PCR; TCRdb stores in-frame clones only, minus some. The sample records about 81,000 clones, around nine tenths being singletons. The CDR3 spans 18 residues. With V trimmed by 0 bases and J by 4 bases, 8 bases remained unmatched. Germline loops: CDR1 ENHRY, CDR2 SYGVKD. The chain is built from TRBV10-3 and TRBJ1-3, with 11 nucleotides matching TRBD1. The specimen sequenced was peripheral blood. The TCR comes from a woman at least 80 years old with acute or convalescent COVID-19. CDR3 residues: CAISESWTGGLGGNTIYF. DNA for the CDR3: TGTGCCATCAGTGAGTCCTGGACAGGGGGCCTTGGAGGAAACACCATATATTTT.